This is a list of T cell receptor beta chains from one sample in a study of T cell responses to AZD1222 COVID-19 vaccine. Only in-frame clones appear in the TCRdb table, and some are missing; sequencing was by immunoSEQ multiplex PCR. In the table there are more than 75,000 clones, 90% of which are singletons. Sequenced material: peripheral blood, taken on day 0 of AZD1222 vaccination. The receptor set was obtained from an adult in good health. The CDR3 runs from the conserved cysteine through the conserved F or W. D genes are given only for firm matches. The listing skips clone size in some rows; elsewhere it reads once, few, many or a size class.

d_gene	j_gene	v_gene	abundance	CDR3nt	CDR3aa
TRBD1	TRBJ2-7	TRBV18	-	TGTGCCAGCTCATCGACAGGGGACGAGCAGTACTTC	CASSSTGDEQYF
TRBD2	TRBJ2-1	TRBV27	once	TGTGCCAGCAGCGCCGATAGCGGGAGGGCCTCCTACAATGAGCAGTTCTTC	CASSADSGRASYNEQFF
-	TRBJ2-7	TRBV19	-	TGTGCCAGTAGTATATCACTAGACCTCTCCTACGAGCAGTACTTC	CASSISLDLSYEQYF
-	TRBJ2-1	TRBV4-3	-	TGCGCCAGCCGAGGGGGGAGGGCCTCGAATGAGCAGTTCTTC	CASRGGRASNEQFF
-	TRBJ1-2	TRBV10-3	-	TGTGCCATCAGCCGCGATCCCACAGAAAACTATGGCTACACCTTC	CAISRDPTENYGYTF
-	TRBJ1-1	TRBV6-1	-	TGTGCCAGCAGTGAAAGAGGGGCCCCCCCCAACACTGAAGCTTTCTTT	CASSERGAPPNTEAFF
-	TRBJ1-1	TRBV9	once	TGTGCCAGCAGCAAAACAGGACAGCAGAACACTGAAGCTTTCTTT	CASSKTGQQNTEAFF
-	TRBJ2-7	TRBV15	-	TGTGCCACCAGCACCACCCCGGGTGAGCAGTACTTC	CATSTTPGEQYF
TRBD1	TRBJ1-1	TRBV6-1	-	TGTGCCAGCAGTGACACAGGGGGCAGGAACACTGAAGCTTTCTTT	CASSDTGGRNTEAFF
TRBD2	TRBJ2-5	TRBV5-1	few	TGCGCCAGCAGCTTGGGAATGACTAGCGGGGAGACCCAGTACTTC	CASSLGMTSGETQYF
TRBD2	TRBJ2-7	TRBV27	-	TGTGCCAGCACCGCCGGACTAGCGGGAAGGGGTGAGCAGTACTTC	CASTAGLAGRGEQYF
TRBD1	TRBJ2-4	TRBV30	-	TGTGCCTGGAGCGTAGGTCAGGGGGACCGGTACCAAAACATTCAGTACTTC	CAWSVGQGDRYQNIQYF
-	TRBJ2-1	TRBV28	-	TGTGCCAGCTATGTGGGGCAGTTCTTC	CASYVGQFF
TRBD1	TRBJ1-1	TRBV6-5	-	TGTGCCAGCAGTCGGGGACAGGGGATGAACACTGAAGCTTTCTTT	CASSRGQGMNTEAFF
TRBD2	TRBJ2-1	TRBV28	-	TGTGCCAGCAGTTCTGGCGGGAGTAGTAATGAGCAGTTCTTC	CASSSGGSSNEQFF
-	TRBJ2-3	TRBV6-5	few	TGTGCCAGCAGTTACTCATCCCCCGATACGCAGTATTTT	CASSYSSPDTQYF
-	TRBJ2-5	TRBV6-5	once	TGTGCCAGCAGTTACGGCAGGCTTGAGTATGAGACCCAGTACTTC	CASSYGRLEYETQYF
TRBD2	TRBJ2-7	TRBV6-5	-	TGTGCCAGCCGCATATCGGGAGGGAGCTCCTACGAGCAGTACTTC	CASRISGGSSYEQYF
-	TRBJ2-1	TRBV12-3/TRBV12-4	-	TGTGCCAGCAGTTCCCCTCTCGTCTATTGGCAGTTCTTC	CASSSPLVYWQFF
-	TRBJ2-7	TRBV9	-	TGTGCCAGCAGCCCGTCGACAGGCTACGAGCAGTACTTC	CASSPSTGYEQYF
-	TRBJ2-3	TRBV18	-	TGTGCCAGCTCATCGCTGGCGGGGGATACGCAGTATTTT	CASSSLAGDTQYF
TRBD2	TRBJ2-5	TRBV3-1/TRBV3-2	-	TGTGCCAGCAGCCAAGAACGACTAGCGGGAGGGCGAGAGACCCAGTACTTC	CASSQERLAGGRETQYF
TRBD1	TRBJ2-5	TRBV28	-	TGTGCCAGCAGCCCCGGGACAGCTCAAGAGACCCAGTACTTC	CASSPGTAQETQYF
-	TRBJ2-7	TRBV7-2	-	TGTGCCAGCAGCTCCGTAGGTCGGGGGTCTTACGAGCAGTACTTC	CASSSVGRGSYEQYF
TRBD1	TRBJ2-1	TRBV9	-	TGTGCCAGCAGCGTCACAGGGGATTCGTCCTACAATGAGCAGTTCTTC	CASSVTGDSSYNEQFF
-	TRBJ2-5	TRBV7-2	-	TGTGCCAGCAGCTTGGTCAAGGGACAAGAGACCCAGTACTTC	CASSLVKGQETQYF
-	TRBJ1-5	TRBV7-2	-	TGTGCCAGCAGCTTCCAGACAGTATATAGCAATCAGCCCCAGCATTTT	CASSFQTVYSNQPQHF
-	TRBJ2-3	TRBV7-9	-	TGTGCCAGCAGCTTACTCGGTTTTAGCACAGATACGCAGTATTTT	CASSLLGFSTDTQYF
-	TRBJ2-5	TRBV18	-	TGTGCCAGCTCACCACGACCGGTCCAAGAGACCCAGTACTTC	CASSPRPVQETQYF
-	TRBJ2-6	TRBV28	-	TGTGCCGGCAGTTTACGCAATGTGGGCCGGGGCATCCGGGTGGCCAACGTCCTGACTTTC	CAGSLRNVGRGIRVANVLTF
-	TRBJ1-3	TRBV24-1	-	TGTGCCACCAGTGACAGGGTGGAAGGAAACACCATATATTTT	CATSDRVEGNTIYF
-	TRBJ1-1	TRBV28	-	TGTGCCAGCAGTTTAACCCGGACAGCCCGTGAAGCTTTCTTT	CASSLTRTAREAFF
-	TRBJ1-2	TRBV5-1	-	TGCGCCAGCAGCCTGTCAGGGTATGGCTACACCTTC	CASSLSGYGYTF
-	TRBJ2-4	TRBV5-1	-	TGCGCCAGCAGCTTCGAATTAGCCAAAAACATTCAGTACTTC	CASSFELAKNIQYF
-	TRBJ2-6	TRBV5-4	-	TGTGCCAGCAGCTTGAGTCAATTATCTGGGGCCAACGTCCTGACTTTC	CASSLSQLSGANVLTF
-	TRBJ1-5	TRBV6-5	-	TGTGCCAGCATCAAAAAGGATAGCAATCAGCCCCAGCATTTT	CASIKKDSNQPQHF
-	TRBJ2-5	TRBV19	-	TGTGCCAGTAGTACAGCGGGCACATCATCGGAGACCCAGTACTTC	CASSTAGTSSETQYF
-	TRBJ2-7	TRBV12-3/TRBV12-4	few	TGTGCCAGCAGTTTATCCTTCGGGCAGTACTTC	CASSLSFGQYF
-	TRBJ1-5	TRBV11-2	-	TGTGCCAGCAGCCGCGGGAAGCACAATCAGCCCCAGCATTTT	CASSRGKHNQPQHF
TRBD2	TRBJ2-1	TRBV18	-	TGTGCCAGCTCACCGGGTGCGGGGGGTCCGCGCGGGAGGGCTCTTTTGAATGAGCAGTTCTTC	CASSPGAGGPRGRALLNEQFF